These 14 T cell receptor beta chains came from one sample sequenced in a study of PD-1 blockade in classical Hodgkin lymphoma. Data came from immunoSEQ multiplex PCR; TCRdb stores just in-frame clones and leaves some out. The sample carries roughly 48,000 clones, around 86% recorded once. Time point given: cycle 4 day 1 (C4D1), after five to seven weeks of nivolumab. Brentuximab vedotin exposure varied among the patients, all of whom had relapsed after autologous stem cell transplantation. This specimen was peripheral blood mononuclear cells (PBMCs), taken before the fourth cycle of nivolumab. The receptors were gathered from a human donor with classical Hodgkin lymphoma.

The chain recombines TRBV11-2 with TRBJ2-6; D remains ambiguous. This CDR3 has 14 amino acids. CDR1 is SGHAT and CDR2 is FQNNGV in the germline V gene. Trimming cost V 4 bases and J 0 bases, with 4 bases left between them. The CDR3 nucleotides read TGTGCCAGCAGCTCAGTCTCTGGGGCCAACGTCCTGACTTTC. Protein: CASSSVSGANVLTF.

The chain is built from TRBV11-2 and TRBJ1-1; no firm D call. Germline CDR1 reads SGHAT; CDR2 reads FQNNGV. Deletions cut 5 bases from V and 0 bases from J, with 22 bases between. This CDR3 comprises 18 residues. This chain's CDR3 is CASSPRGPGRFMNTEAFF. In nucleotides, the CDR3 is TGTGCCAGCAGCCCCCGAGGGCCAGGTCGATTTATGAACACTGAAGCTTTCTTT.

V gene TRBV4-1 combines with J gene TRBJ2-5; D not resolved. In germline, CDR1 is MGHRA, CDR2 YSYEKL. V lost 0 bases to trimming and J lost 1 base, with 9 bases between them. This CDR3 contains 15 residues. CDR3 in DNA: TGCGCCAGCAGCCAAGATAGTGGGCCCCAAGAGACCCAGTACTTC. Amino acid sequence: CASSQDSGPQETQYF.

The rearrangement links TRBV14 to TRBJ2-4, with 9 nucleotides matching TRBD1. V shed 3 bases and J 12 bases; nucleotides not matched to a gene: 12. This CDR3 region has 15 residues. CDR1 and CDR2 (germline): SGHDN, FVKESK. CDR3 in DNA: TGTGCCAGCAGCCAGACGGGACAGGGACGGTTGGGTCAGTACTTC. Its translation is CASSQTGQGRLGQYF.

This chain connects TRBV28 to TRBJ2-7, with 12 bases lining up with TRBD1. V lost 5 bases and J lost 2; bases outside the gene matches: 7. Germline V gene data show CDR1 as MDHEN and CDR2 as SYDVKM. CDR3 length: 16 amino acids. CDR3 protein: CASSPGGQGATYEQYF. The CDR3 bases are TGTGCCAGCAGTCCTGGGGGACAGGGGGCCACCTACGAGCAGTACTTC.

This chain connects TRBV28 to TRBJ1-1; D remains unclear. V was trimmed by 6 bases and J by 0 bases, leaving 5 bases between them. The CDR3 is made up of 12 amino acids. CDR1 MDHEN and CDR2 SYDVKM come from the germline V gene. The CDR3 nucleotides are TGTGCCAGCAGATCAATGAACACTGAAGCTTTCTTT. As protein: CASRSMNTEAFF.

The chain links TRBV6-1 to TRBJ2-3; no firm D call. V lost 6 bases, J lost 0 bases, and 10 bases lay in between. The CDR3 runs to 14 residues. CDR1 and CDR2 from the germline V gene are MNHNS and SASEGT. CDR3 DNA sequence: TGTGCCAGCAGAACCCCCCCCAGCACAGATACGCAGTATTTT. This gives the protein CASRTPPSTDTQYF.

The V call is TRBV4-1, the J call TRBJ2-7; 9 bases are shared with TRBD1. The length of the CDR3 is 15 residues. V was clipped by 3 bases and J by 3 bases; unmatched bases: 6. Germline CDR1 MGHRA, CDR2 YSYEKL. The CDR3 DNA sequence: TGCGCCAGCAGCCACCGGGACAGGGATCTCTACGAGCAGTACTTC. It codes for CASSHRDRDLYEQYF.

This rearrangement joins TRBV5-1 to TRBJ2-3, with D perhaps being TRBD1 or TRBD2 (5 bases each). Germline V gene data show CDR1 as SGHRS and CDR2 as YFSETQ. The V end lost 0 bases, the J end lost 3 bases, and 8 bases lay between the germline ends. The CDR3 spans 14 residues. CDR3 nucleotides: TGCGCCAGCAGCTTGGGGGACGGGACAGATACGCAGTATTTT. It yields the protein CASSLGDGTDTQYF.

The table lists this clone with a count of one. The rearrangement uses TRBV5-1 and TRBJ2-5; tentative D call: TRBD1 (6 bases). The tail of the sequence fits TRBJ2-7 better, so the J call may be wrong. The CDR3 runs 14 residues. CDR1 and CDR2 (germline): SGHRS, YFSETQ. CDR3 sequence: CASSSGAVPYEQYF. CDR3 DNA sequence: TGCGCCAGCAGCTCAGGGGCCGTCCCCTACGAGCAGTACTTC.

This clone was observed once. The genes are TRBV27 and TRBJ2-3, with 7 nucleotides matching TRBD1. The CDR3 runs to 15 residues. Per the germline V gene, CDR1 is MNHEY and CDR2 is SMNVEV (reference sequence). The V gene end was trimmed by 5 bases and the J gene end by 2 bases; junction bases not matched to a gene: 7. The CDR3 loop is CASSGRDSYTDTQYF. CDR3 DNA: TGTGCCAGCAGTGGCCGGGACAGCTACACAGATACGCAGTATTTT.

The genes are TRBV9 and TRBJ2-5; D not certain. CDR3 length: 13 amino acids. The V gene lost 4 bases and the J gene lost 1 base, with 8 bases spanning the gap. CDR1 is SGDLS, CDR2 YYNGEE, per germline. The CDR3 nucleotides read TGTGCCAGCAGCCAATCGCCCCAAGAGACCCAGTACTTC. Translation gives CASSQSPQETQYF.

The chain employs TRBV19 and TRBJ1-1; D remains unclear. V was clipped by 3 bases and J by 0 bases, with 5 bases between them. In germline, CDR1 is LNHDA, CDR2 SQIVND (reference sequence). This CDR3 spans 13 amino acids. The CDR3 loop reads CASSMAVNTEAFF. The CDR3 DNA is TGTGCCAGTAGTATGGCAGTGAACACTGAAGCTTTCTTT.

This clone has just one count. The chain has TRBV19 and TRBJ2-2; 9 bases are shared with TRBD2. The J segment lost 4 bases and the V segment lost 2 bases, leaving 5 bases of the junction unmatched. From germline, CDR1 is LNHDA and CDR2 SQIVND (reference sequence). The CDR3 consists of 16 residues. The CDR3 reads CASSILRGGRTGELFF. Written as DNA, the CDR3 is TGTGCCAGTAGTATATTGCGGGGGGGCCGCACCGGGGAGCTGTTTTTT.